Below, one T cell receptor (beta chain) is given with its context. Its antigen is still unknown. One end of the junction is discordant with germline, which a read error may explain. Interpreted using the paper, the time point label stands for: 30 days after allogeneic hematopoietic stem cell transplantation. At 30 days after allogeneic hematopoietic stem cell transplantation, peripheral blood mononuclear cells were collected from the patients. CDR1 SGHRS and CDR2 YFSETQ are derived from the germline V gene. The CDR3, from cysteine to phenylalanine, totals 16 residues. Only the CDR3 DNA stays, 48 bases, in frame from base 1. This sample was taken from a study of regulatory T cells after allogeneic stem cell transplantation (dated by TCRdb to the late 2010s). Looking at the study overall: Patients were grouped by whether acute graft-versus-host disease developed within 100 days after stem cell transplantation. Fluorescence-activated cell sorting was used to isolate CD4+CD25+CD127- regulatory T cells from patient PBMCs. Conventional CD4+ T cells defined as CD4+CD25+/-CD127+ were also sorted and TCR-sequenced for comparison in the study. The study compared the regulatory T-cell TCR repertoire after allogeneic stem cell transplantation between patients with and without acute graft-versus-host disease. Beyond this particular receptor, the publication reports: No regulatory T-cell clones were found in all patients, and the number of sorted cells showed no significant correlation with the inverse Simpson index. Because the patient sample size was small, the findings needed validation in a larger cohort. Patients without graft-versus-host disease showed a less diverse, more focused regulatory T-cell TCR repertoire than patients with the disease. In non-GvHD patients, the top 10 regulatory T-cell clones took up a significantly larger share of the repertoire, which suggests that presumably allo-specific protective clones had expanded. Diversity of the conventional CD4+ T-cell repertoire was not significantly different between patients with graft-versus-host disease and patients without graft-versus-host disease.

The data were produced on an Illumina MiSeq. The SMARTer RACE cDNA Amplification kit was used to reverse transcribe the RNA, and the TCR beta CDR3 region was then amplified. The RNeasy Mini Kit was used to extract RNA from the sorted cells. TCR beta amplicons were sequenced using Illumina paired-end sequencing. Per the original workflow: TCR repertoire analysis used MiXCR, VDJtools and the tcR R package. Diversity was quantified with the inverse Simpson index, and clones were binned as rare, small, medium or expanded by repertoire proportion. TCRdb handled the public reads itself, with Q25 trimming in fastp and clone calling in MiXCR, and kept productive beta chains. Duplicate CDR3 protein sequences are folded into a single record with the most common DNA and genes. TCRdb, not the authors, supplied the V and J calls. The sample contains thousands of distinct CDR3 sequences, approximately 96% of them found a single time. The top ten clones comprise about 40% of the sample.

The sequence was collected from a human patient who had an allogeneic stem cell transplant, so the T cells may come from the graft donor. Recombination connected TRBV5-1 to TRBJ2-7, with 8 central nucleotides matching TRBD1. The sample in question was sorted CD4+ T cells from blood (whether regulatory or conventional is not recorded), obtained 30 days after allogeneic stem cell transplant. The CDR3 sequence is CASSRPAGTGSCEQYF. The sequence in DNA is TGCGCCAGCAGCCGACCCGCCGGGACAGGCTCCTGCGAGCAGTACTTC.